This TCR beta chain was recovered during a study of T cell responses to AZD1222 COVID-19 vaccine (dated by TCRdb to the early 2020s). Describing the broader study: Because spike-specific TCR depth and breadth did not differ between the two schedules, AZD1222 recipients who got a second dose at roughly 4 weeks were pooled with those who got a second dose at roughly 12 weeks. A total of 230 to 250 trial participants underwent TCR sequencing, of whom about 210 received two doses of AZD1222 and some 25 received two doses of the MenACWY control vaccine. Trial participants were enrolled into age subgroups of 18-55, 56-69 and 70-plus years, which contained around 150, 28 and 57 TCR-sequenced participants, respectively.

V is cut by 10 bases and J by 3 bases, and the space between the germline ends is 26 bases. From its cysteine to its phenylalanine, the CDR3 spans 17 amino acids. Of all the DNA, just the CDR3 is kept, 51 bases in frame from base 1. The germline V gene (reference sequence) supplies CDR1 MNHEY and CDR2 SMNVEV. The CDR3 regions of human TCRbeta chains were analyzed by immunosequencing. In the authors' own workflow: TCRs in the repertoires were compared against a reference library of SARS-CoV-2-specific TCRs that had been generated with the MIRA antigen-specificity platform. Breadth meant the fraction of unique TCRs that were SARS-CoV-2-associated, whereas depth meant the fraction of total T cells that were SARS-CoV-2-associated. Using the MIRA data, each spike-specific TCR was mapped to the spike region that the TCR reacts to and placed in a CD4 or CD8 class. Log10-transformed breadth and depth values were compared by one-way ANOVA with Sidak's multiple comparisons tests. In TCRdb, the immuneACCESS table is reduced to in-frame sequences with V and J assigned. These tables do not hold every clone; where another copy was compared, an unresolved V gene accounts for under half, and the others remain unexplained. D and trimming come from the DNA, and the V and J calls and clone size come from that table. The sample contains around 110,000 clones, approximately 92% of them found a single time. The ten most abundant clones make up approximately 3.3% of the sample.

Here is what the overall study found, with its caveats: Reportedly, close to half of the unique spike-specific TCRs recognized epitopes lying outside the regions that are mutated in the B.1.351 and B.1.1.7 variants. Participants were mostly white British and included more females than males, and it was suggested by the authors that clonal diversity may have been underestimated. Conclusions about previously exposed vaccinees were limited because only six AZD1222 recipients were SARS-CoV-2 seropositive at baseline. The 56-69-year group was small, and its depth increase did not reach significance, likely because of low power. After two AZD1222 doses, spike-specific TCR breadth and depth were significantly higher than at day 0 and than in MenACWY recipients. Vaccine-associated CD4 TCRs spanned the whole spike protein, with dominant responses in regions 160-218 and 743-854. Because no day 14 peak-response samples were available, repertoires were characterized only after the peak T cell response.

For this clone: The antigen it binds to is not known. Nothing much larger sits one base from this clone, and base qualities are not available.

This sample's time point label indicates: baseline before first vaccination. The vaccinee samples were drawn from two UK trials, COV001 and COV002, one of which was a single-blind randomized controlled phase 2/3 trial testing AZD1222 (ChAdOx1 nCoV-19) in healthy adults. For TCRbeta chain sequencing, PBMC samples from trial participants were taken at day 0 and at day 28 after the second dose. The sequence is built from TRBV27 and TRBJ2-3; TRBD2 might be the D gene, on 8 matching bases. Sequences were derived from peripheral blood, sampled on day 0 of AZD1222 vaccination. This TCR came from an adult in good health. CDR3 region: CATPPLGGSGRTDTQYF. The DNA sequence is TGTGCCACTCCACCTTTAGGGGGCAGCGGGAGAACAGATACGCAGTATTTT.